A single sample gave rise to the 22 T cell receptor beta chains below, sequenced in a study of CD8 T cells in ankylosing spondylitis. General study results and limits: A motif of 8 or 9 highly homologous TCR beta variants was seen as apparently characteristic of ankylosing spondylitis blood.

For these TCRs, the target antigens are not known. From the 5' RACE reads, TCRdb called clonotypes with MiXCR, one entry per CDR3 protein. The data contain under 850,000 distinct CDR3 sequences, 19% of them singletons. Sequenced input: blood, either unsorted or a sorted T cell fraction (not recorded which). Source of these receptors: a male donor with ankylosing spondylitis.

This clonotype turned up a few times. The genes are TRBV29-1 and TRBJ1-2, with D possibly matching TRBD1 (5 bases). Trimming removed 1 base at V and 7 bases at J, with 10 bases between. This CDR3 is 12 amino acids long. CDR1 SQVTM and CDR2 ANQGSEA come from the germline V gene. The CDR3 reads CSVEGGNLGYTF. The DNA of the CDR3 is TGCAGCGTTGAAGGGGGGAACCTTGGCTACACCTTC.

The chain links TRBV5-8 to TRBJ1-1; no clear D. This CDR3 is built from 16 residues. The V end was cut by 1 base, the J end by 11 bases, with 24 bases between. In germline, CDR1 is SGHTS, CDR2 YDEGEE. CDR3 residues: CASSLLGAHVSRPAFF. CDR3 bases: TGTGCCAGCAGCTTGTTGGGAGCACATGTATCCCGACCGGCTTTCTTT.

This clonotype was found many times. The chain links TRBV20-1 to TRBJ2-1; no clear D gene. The CDR3 has 10 residues. Germline V gene sequence: CDR1 DFQATT, CDR2 SNEGSKA (reference sequence). Deletions cut 3 bases from V and 8 bases from J, with 5 bases between. CDR3 in amino acids: CSASADEQFF. DNA of the CDR3: TGCAGTGCTAGCGCGGATGAGCAGTTCTTC.

At least ten counts were recorded for this clonotype. The CDR3 is CASSLEALYEQFF. In DNA form, the CDR3 reads TGTGCCAGCAGCTTAGAAGCGTTATATGAGCAGTTCTTC. V and J are TRBV7-2 and TRBJ2-1; D gene unclear. CDR3 length: 13 amino acids. Trimming took off 1 base at V and 8 bases at J, with 9 bases between the two ends. The germline CDR1 and CDR2 sequences are SGHTA and FQGNSA. Full variable domain (outside the CDR3, taken from reference TRBV7-2 and TRBJ2-1): GAGVSQSPSNKVTEKGKDVELRCDPISGHTALYWYRQSLGQGLEFLIYFQGNSAPDKSGLPSDRFSAERTGGSVSTLTIQRTQQEDSAVYLCASSLEALYEQFFGPGTRLTVL.

J is TRBJ2-3 and V is TRBV9; possibly TRBD1 or TRBD2 for D (6 bases each). The V and J ends lost 2 bases and 3 bases respectively, with 13 bases between them. The CDR3 sequence is 15 residues long. CDR1 is SGDLS, CDR2 YYNGEE, per germline. CDR3 protein: CASSVGGQGTDTQYF. CDR3 DNA sequence: TGTGCCAGCAGCGTTGGGGGGCAGGGGACAGATACGCAGTATTTT.

Ten or more counts support this clonotype. The chain has TRBV29-1 and TRBJ1-5, with 7 positions matching TRBD1. V shed 6 bases and J 5 bases; nucleotides not matched to a gene: 10. Germline V lookup: CDR1 SQVTM, CDR2 ANQGSEA. The CDR3 runs 14 residues. CDR3 DNA sequence: TGCAGCGTCGCTGACAGGGATGGTCATCAGCCCCAGCATTTT. Its translation: CSVADRDGHQPQHF.

This clonotype was seen more than once but under ten times. This chain joins TRBV7-2 and TRBJ2-5, with 10 bases lining up with TRBD2. Germline CDR1 is SGHTA and CDR2 is FQGNSA. With V trimmed by 0 bases and J by 7 bases, 8 bases remained unmatched. The CDR3 runs 16 residues. The CDR3 sequence: CASSLALAGDAGTQYF. CDR3 nucleotides: TGTGCCAGCAGCTTAGCCCTAGCGGGAGACGCGGGGACCCAGTACTTC.

The rearrangement joins TRBV7-3 to TRBJ2-5, with 7 bases that match TRBD1. CDR3 length: 15 amino acids. In germline, CDR1 is SGHTA, CDR2 FQGTGA. The trim removed 4 bases at V and 4 bases at J, leaving 9 bases unmatched. The CDR3 DNA reads as TGTGCCAGCAGCTCCAGGGGGTTTAGCTCAGAGACCCAGTACTTC. Its translation: CASSSRGFSSETQYF.

V gene TRBV12-3 or TRBV12-4 combines with J gene TRBJ2-7; 9 bases fit TRBD1. CDR3 length: 15 amino acids. Unmatched junction bases numbered 7, after V lost 6 bases and J lost 1 base. CDR3 nucleotides: TGTGCCAGCAGCACCGCCGGGACAGGGTCCTACGAGCAGTACTTC. Encoded protein: CASSTAGTGSYEQYF.

There are a few counts of this clonotype. In nucleotides, the CDR3 is TGCAGTGCCGGCCAGACCGGGTACAATGAGCAGTTCTTC. It translates to CSAGQTGYNEQFF. The rearrangement links TRBV20-1 to TRBJ2-1; no firm D call. Looked up from germline, CDR1 is DFQATT and CDR2 is SNEGSKA (reference sequence). CDR3 size: 13 residues. The germline V and J ends were trimmed by 6 bases and 4 bases, with 13 bases remaining between them.

V is TRBV19 and J is TRBJ2-1, with TRBD2 matching over 10 bases. V lost 1 base, J lost 7 bases, and 10 bases stayed unmatched. The CDR3 loop spans 17 amino acids. Germline V CDR1 and CDR2: LNHDA, SQIVND (reference sequence). CDR3 DNA: TGTGCCAGTAGTATAGGTTCGGCTAGCGGGAGTAAGAATGAGCAGTTCTTC. Its translation is CASSIGSASGSKNEQFF.

The table lists this clonotype with many counts. The chain couples TRBV27 to TRBJ1-1; TRBD1 aligns across 8 bases. Germline-derived CDR1 and CDR2 are MNHEY and SMNVEV (reference sequence). This CDR3 spans 14 amino acids. V trimming: 5 bases; J trimming: 5 bases; junction bases outside the gene matches: 7. Here the CDR3 reads CASSPDRGGTEAFF. The CDR3 DNA is TGTGCCAGCAGTCCAGACAGGGGTGGTACTGAAGCTTTCTTT.

The V call is TRBV7-9, the J call TRBJ1-5; D is perhaps TRBD1 (6 bases). Trimming stripped 5 bases from V and 3 bases from J, with 14 bases between. The CDR3 is 15 residues long. Germline values: CDR1 SEHNR, CDR2 FQNEAQ (reference sequence). CDR3 DNA: TGTGCCAGCAGCCCCGGGGACACGAACAATCAGCCCCAGCATTTT. Its protein product is CASSPGDTNNQPQHF.

This clonotype has more than one count but fewer than ten. CDR3 sequence: CASSAQAGTSVANEQYF. CDR3 DNA sequence: TGTGCCAGCAGCGCTCAGGCGGGGACTAGCGTAGCAAACGAGCAGTACTTC. J is TRBJ2-7 and V is TRBV9, with 10 bases lining up with TRBD2. V trimming: 3 bases; J trimming: 5 bases; junction bases outside the gene matches: 14. From germline, CDR1 is SGDLS and CDR2 YYNGEE. CDR3 length: 17 amino acids.

This clonotype was seen a handful of times. The J gene is TRBJ1-4, the V gene TRBV20-1; D is uncertain. Trimming stripped 3 bases from V and 7 bases from J, with 9 bases between. CDR1 is DFQATT and CDR2 is SNEGSKA in the germline V gene (reference sequence). The CDR3 length is 12 residues. The CDR3 DNA sequence: TGCAGTGCTAGTGAGGAAAGTGAAAAACTGTTTTTT. This codes for CSASEESEKLFF.

The chain has TRBV28 and TRBJ2-2; D gene ambiguous. The germline V gene has CDR1 MDHEN and CDR2 SYDVKM. CDR3 length equals 13 residues. The ends were cut back, 6 bases at V and 1 base at J, with 6 bases in the middle. In DNA, the CDR3 is TGTGCCAGCAGCGCCTTGAACACCGGGGAGCTGTTTTTT. Residues: CASSALNTGELFF.

This clonotype was observed a few times. CDR3 in DNA: TGCGCCAGCAGCTACGATAGGGACACAGATACGCAGTATTTT. Translated, it gives CASSYDRDTDTQYF. The chain joins TRBV4-1 to TRBJ2-3; D not certain. The CDR3 consists of 14 residues. Germline V gene sequence: CDR1 MGHRA, CDR2 YSYEKL. Deletions cut 5 bases from V and 2 bases from J, with 11 bases between.

This clonotype was observed at least ten times. The J gene is TRBJ2-1, the V gene TRBV7-8; no reliable D call. Germline V gives CDR1 SGHVS, CDR2 FQNEAQ. The CDR3 is made up of 16 amino acids. With 1 base removed from V and 5 bases from J, the gap between germline ends came to 15 bases. The CDR3 protein is CASSLVVARSHNEQFF. DNA for the CDR3: TGTGCCAGCAGCTTAGTCGTGGCTAGGTCCCACAATGAGCAGTTCTTC.

The CDR3 spells CASSLMGSAAPLYEQYF. DNA for the CDR3: TGTGCCAGCAGCTTAATGGGGTCCGCGGCCCCTTTGTACGAGCAGTACTTC. The chain recombines TRBV7-2 with TRBJ2-7; D is undetermined. V lost 2 bases, J lost 4 bases, and 21 bases lay in between. CDR1 and CDR2 (germline): SGHTA, FQGNSA. This CDR3 is built from 17 residues.

This clonotype has ten or more counts. The chain is built from TRBV30 and TRBJ1-1, with D perhaps TRBD1 (6 bases). CDR3 length equals 11 residues. The V gene's germline CDR1 is GTSNPN and CDR2 SVGIG (reference sequence). Between the trimmed V and J ends, which lost 8 bases and 8 bases, there was a span of 15 bases. CDR3 region: CAGADRNEAFF. The DNA of the CDR3 is TGTGCCGGGGCCGACAGGAACGAAGCTTTCTTT.

V and J are TRBV20-1 and TRBJ2-1; TRBD2 agrees at 9 bases. Germline CDR1 is DFQATT and CDR2 is SNEGSKA (reference sequence). This CDR3 is built from 14 residues. V gave up 0 bases and J gave up 8 bases; unmatched junction bases: 5. The CDR3 DNA is TGCAGTGCTAGAGAAAGCGGGGGGCCCGATGAGCAGTTCTTC. This sequence encodes CSARESGGPDEQFF.

In this sample, this clonotype turned up a few times. The V gene is TRBV5-1, the J gene TRBJ1-2; no clear D. Germline CDR1 and CDR2: SGHRS and YFSETQ. V was trimmed by 4 bases and J by 7 bases, leaving 11 bases between them. The CDR3 spans 12 residues. CDR3 coding DNA: TGCGCCAGCAGCGCTGGGAGTTCTGGCTACACCTTC. Translating gives CASSAGSSGYTF.